These 2 T cell receptor beta chains were all obtained from the same sample, sequenced in a study of T cell responses to AZD1222 COVID-19 vaccine. Some clones are missing from TCRdb's copy, which holds only in-frame ones; the method was immunoSEQ multiplex PCR. The sample yields 110,000 or so clones, roughly 89% seen once. Sequences were derived from peripheral blood, sampled 28 days after the second AZD1222 dose. Receptors were obtained from an adult who received the AZD1222 COVID-19 vaccine.

The CDR3 sequence: CASSGGNTEAFF. CDR3 sequence (DNA): TGTGCCAGCAGCGGCGGGAACACTGAAGCTTTCTTT. The rearrangement links TRBV28 to TRBJ1-1, with unresolved D. Trimming left V 6 bases short and J 1 base short, with 6 bases between. Germline V gene sequence: CDR1 MDHEN, CDR2 SYDVKM. The CDR3 runs 12 residues.

The V call is TRBV5-1, the J call TRBJ2-7, with TRBD1 matching 9 bases. This CDR3 has 14 amino acids. The V and J ends lost 0 bases and 4 bases, in that order; junction bases with no gene match: 2. Germline values: CDR1 SGHRS, CDR2 YFSETQ. The CDR3 DNA reads as TGCGCCAGCAGCTTGGAGGGACAGGGTTACGAGCAGTACTTC. Translating it yields CASSLEGQGYEQYF.